These T cell receptor beta chains were read from a single sample in a study of T cell repertoires in cytomegalovirus infection. TCRdb re-derived calls from the reads in MiXCR, one entry per CDR3 protein. The repertoire holds 600,000 to 700,000 distinct CDR3 sequences, with roughly 30% as singletons. These receptors' antigens are unknown. Sequenced material: cultured PBMCs, taken from culture after CMV antigen stimulation. These receptors all stem from a human donor in good health (CMV status not recorded). Some clones in this sample may be carry-over from other donors' samples. Each CDR3 is given with its conserved first and last residue. The D gene is left open where the match is weak. Rows may omit the clone size; those that give it use once, few, many or a size class.

cdr3_nt cdr3_aa v_call clone_size j_call d_call
TGTGCCAGCAGCCAAGACAGGTTCTCCTACGAGCAGTACTTC CASSQDRFSYEQYF TRBV7-2 many TRBJ2-7 -
TGCGCCAGCAGCCAAGGTTATGGGGTTGACAAAAACATTCAGTACTTC CASSQGYGVDKNIQYF TRBV4-3 - TRBJ2-4 -
TGTGCCAGCCACAGGGTTGAGACCCAGTACTTC CASHRVETQYF TRBV2 - TRBJ2-5 -
TGTGCCAGCAGTGAGGCTAGCTCCTACGAGCAGTACTTC CASSEASSYEQYF TRBV2 few TRBJ2-7 -
TGCAGTGCTAGAATCAGTCTGAACACCGGGGAGCTGTTTTTT CSARISLNTGELFF TRBV20-1 - TRBJ2-2 -
TGCAGCGCGATCCTCGGAAGCGGGACCGGAGAGACCCAGTACTTC CSAILGSGTGETQYF TRBV20-1 - TRBJ2-5 TRBD2
TGTGCCAGCAGTAGGGTCCTAGCGGGGGGAGACAATGAGCAGTTCTTC CASSRVLAGGDNEQFF TRBV6-1 few TRBJ2-1 TRBD2
TGTGCCAGCAGTTTCCGGGGGGCATCTGAAAAACTGTTTTTT CASSFRGASEKLFF TRBV12-3/TRBV12-4 - TRBJ1-4 -
TGTGCCAGCAGCCTCCGGGACGGCACTGAAGCTTTCTTT CASSLRDGTEAFF TRBV11-2 many TRBJ1-1 -
TGTGCCAGCAGCCCACTAATCATACGGGGGGAAGCTTTCTTT CASSPLIIRGEAFF TRBV28 - TRBJ1-1 -
TGTGCCAGCAGCGAAGGGTTTTTGGAAGCTTTCTTT CASSEGFLEAFF TRBV5-6 once TRBJ1-1 -
TGTGCCACCAGCCGAGGGCGGGACTCCTACAATGAGCAGTTCTTC CATSRGRDSYNEQFF TRBV15 few TRBJ2-1 -
TGTGCCAGCAGTTACAGGGCCGGAACTGAAGCTTTCTTT CASSYRAGTEAFF TRBV6-1 few TRBJ1-1 -
TGTGCCAGCAGCTTTAGTGAGTTGGATGAGCAGTTCTTC CASSFSELDEQFF TRBV7-9 few TRBJ2-1 -
TGTGCCACGACAGTCGGGACAGGAACGAGCACTGAAGCTTTCTTT CATTVGTGTSTEAFF TRBV10-3 - TRBJ1-1 TRBD1
TGTGCCAGCAGCTCTCTTAGCGGGACCCAGTACTTC CASSSLSGTQYF TRBV7-2 few TRBJ2-5 -
TGCGCCAGCAGAGCCACAGGGGGCATATACTCCTACAATGAGCAGTTCTTC CASRATGGIYSYNEQFF TRBV10-2 - TRBJ2-1 TRBD1
TGTGCCAGCACCCAGGACCAGAAAGAGACCCAGTACTTC CASTQDQKETQYF TRBV25-1 - TRBJ2-5 -
TGTGCCAGCAGCCCAACGGGGCGGCAGCAAGAGACCCAGTACTTC CASSPTGRQQETQYF TRBV11-2 - TRBJ2-5 -
TGTGCCAGCAGTTCCCCGGGACAGGGAAAGGATGGCTACACCTTC CASSSPGQGKDGYTF TRBV6-2/TRBV6-3 - TRBJ1-2 TRBD1
TGTGCCAGCCAAGGGAACTACGAGCAGTACTTC CASQGNYEQYF TRBV2 - TRBJ2-7 -
TGTGCCAGCAGCTTAGTGACGGGCCGCCAAACTTACAATGAGCAGTTCTTC CASSLVTGRQTYNEQFF TRBV7-8 few TRBJ2-1 -
TGTGCCAGCAGCATCCGTCCGGGGGCAGATACGCAGTATTTT CASSIRPGADTQYF TRBV7-2 - TRBJ2-3 -
TGTGCCAGCATACATCAAACAGGGGGGACTGAAGCTTTCTTT CASIHQTGGTEAFF TRBV11-3 - TRBJ1-1 TRBD1
TGTGCCAGCAGCTTCGCCGTTAGATGGGAGCAGTTCTTC CASSFAVRWEQFF TRBV7-2 - TRBJ2-1 -
TGCAGCGTTGAAATACAGGGCACAGATACGCAGTATTTT CSVEIQGTDTQYF TRBV29-1 - TRBJ2-3 -
TGTGCCAGCAGTTACTCGATGAGGGGTGATACGCAGTATTTT CASSYSMRGDTQYF TRBV6-8 - TRBJ2-3 -
TGCAGTGCTAGAGAGACCGCTAGCGGGAGGTACTCCTACGAGCAGTACTTC CSARETASGRYSYEQYF TRBV20-1 - TRBJ2-7 TRBD2
TGCGCCAGCAGCCAGATTAGTACCAGGGGCACTGAAGCTTTCTTT CASSQISTRGTEAFF TRBV4-3 - TRBJ1-1 -
TGTGCCAGCAGCTTATACACTAGCGGGAGCCCGTATGAGCAGTTCTTC CASSLYTSGSPYEQFF TRBV5-6 few TRBJ2-1 TRBD2
TGTGCCAGCAGCTTTAGGCGGGAGTTCTCAGATACGCAGTATTTT CASSFRREFSDTQYF TRBV7-9 few TRBJ2-3 TRBD2
TGTGCCAGTGGACTCTCCCCCTACGAGCAGTACTTC CASGLSPYEQYF TRBV7-9 few TRBJ2-7 -
TGTGCCAGCAGGGTCGGGACAGGGGGCCTCGAGCAGTACTTC CASRVGTGGLEQYF TRBV7-8 - TRBJ2-7 TRBD1
TGCGCCAGCAGCGCATCCGGGACAGGGGGCGAAGAGCAGTACTTC CASSASGTGGEEQYF TRBV5-1 - TRBJ2-7 TRBD1
TGCGCCAGCAGCCAAGATGGCAGGGGCACAGATACGCAGTATTTT CASSQDGRGTDTQYF TRBV4-3 - TRBJ2-3 -
TGTGCCAGCAGTTACTCGGCGGCGGGAGAGACCCAGTACTTC CASSYSAAGETQYF TRBV6-5 - TRBJ2-5 -
TGTGCCAGCAGTTACGATCCCAGGATAATGGAGCAGTACTTC CASSYDPRIMEQYF TRBV6-6 many TRBJ2-7 -
TGTGCCAGCAGCCCTAGGCGCCCTAGGAGCTCCTACAATGAGCAGTTCTTC CASSPRRPRSSYNEQFF TRBV7-8 few TRBJ2-1 -
TGTGCCAGCAGTTCCGGACAGGAAAGGGCCGGGGAGCTGTTTTTT CASSSGQERAGELFF TRBV28 - TRBJ2-2 TRBD1
TGTGCCAGCAGATCAGCGGGGGGGGAGACCCAGTACTTC CASRSAGGETQYF TRBV12-3/TRBV12-4 - TRBJ2-5 TRBD2
TGTGCCAGCAGACCCGGACGGGGAGTTCTCACCGGGGAGCTGTTTTTT CASRPGRGVLTGELFF TRBV12-3/TRBV12-4 few TRBJ2-2 -
TGTGCCAGCAGCAAATTGGACAGCTCCACTGAAGCTTTCTTT CASSKLDSSTEAFF TRBV7-8 many TRBJ1-1 -
TGCGCCAGCAGCTTGTACGCCACTGGAAACATTCAGTACTTC CASSLYATGNIQYF TRBV5-1 - TRBJ2-4 -
TGTGCCAGCAGCGGTGGGGGGCTCTCTGGGGCCAACGTCCTGACTTTC CASSGGGLSGANVLTF TRBV9 - TRBJ2-6 -
TGTGCCAGCAGTTCCCCCGCGATGGTACAAGAGACCCAGTACTTC CASSSPAMVQETQYF TRBV28 - TRBJ2-5 -
TGTGCCAGCAGCTTAGCCGGGACTAGCGGCTTCAATGAGCAGTTCTTC CASSLAGTSGFNEQFF TRBV7-8 many TRBJ2-1 TRBD2
TGTGCCAGCAGCCGGGACAGGATCTCCTACGAGCAGTACTTC CASSRDRISYEQYF TRBV5-6 - TRBJ2-7 TRBD1
TGTGCCAGCAGGAAGAAATACGCCGGCACAGATACGCAGTATTTT CASRKKYAGTDTQYF TRBV11-2 - TRBJ2-3 -
TGTGCCAGCAGCGCTAGGTGGGGGGCTGCAGATACGCAGTATTTT CASSARWGAADTQYF TRBV7-8 - TRBJ2-3 -
TGCAGTGCTACCAGGGCCGGGACTAGCGGGGAGTATGAGCAGTTCTTC CSATRAGTSGEYEQFF TRBV20-1 few TRBJ2-1 TRBD2
TGTGCCAGCAGCCCGGGACACCCTAGCACAGATACGCAGTATTTT CASSPGHPSTDTQYF TRBV6-5 - TRBJ2-3 -
TGTGCCAGCAGCTCCGGGACTAGTTTCTCCAATGAGCAGTTCTTC CASSSGTSFSNEQFF TRBV5-4 once TRBJ2-1 TRBD2